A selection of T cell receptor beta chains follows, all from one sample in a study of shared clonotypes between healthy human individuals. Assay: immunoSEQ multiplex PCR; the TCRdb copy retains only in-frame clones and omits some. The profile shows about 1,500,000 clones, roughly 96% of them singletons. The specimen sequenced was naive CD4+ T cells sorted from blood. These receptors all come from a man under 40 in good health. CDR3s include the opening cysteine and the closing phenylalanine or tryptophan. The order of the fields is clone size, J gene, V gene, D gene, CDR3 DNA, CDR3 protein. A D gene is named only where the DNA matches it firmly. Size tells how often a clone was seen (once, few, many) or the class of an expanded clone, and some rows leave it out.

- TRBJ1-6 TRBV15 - TGTGCCACCAGCAGTGGTGACAGCCGTAATTCACCCCTCCACTTT CATSSGDSRNSPLHF
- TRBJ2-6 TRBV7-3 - TGTGCCAGCAGCTTAGGTGGGGTAAGAACCTCTGGGGCCAACGTCCTGACTTTC CASSLGGVRTSGANVLTF
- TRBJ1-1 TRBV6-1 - TGTGCCAGCAGTGGGTACACTGAAGCTTTCTTT CASSGYTEAFF
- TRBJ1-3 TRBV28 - TGTGCCAGCAGTCGGGACTTCTCTGGAAACACCATATATTTT CASSRDFSGNTIYF
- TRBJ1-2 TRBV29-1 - TGCAGCGTTGAGGGGGGAGTCTATGGCTACACCTTC CSVEGGVYGYTF
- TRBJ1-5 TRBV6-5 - TGTGCCAGCAGTGAGGGGAGTCAGCCCCAGCATTTT CASSEGSQPQHF
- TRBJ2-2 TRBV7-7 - TGTGCCAGCAGCCTGGTGGACACCGGGGAGCTGTTTTTT CASSLVDTGELFF
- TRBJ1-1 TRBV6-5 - TGTGCCAGCAGTCCGGAGCCAGGAGAGAACACTGAAGCTTTCTTT CASSPEPGENTEAFF
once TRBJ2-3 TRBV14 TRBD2 TGTGCCAGCAGCCAAGATAGGGCTAGCGGTACGCAGTATTTT CASSQDRASGTQYF
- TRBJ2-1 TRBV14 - TGTGCCAGCAGCCGCCCGGGACTGCCCTACAATGAGCAGTTCTTC CASSRPGLPYNEQFF
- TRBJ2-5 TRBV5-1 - TGCGCCAGCAGCTTGAAGAGGGGTTCGGAGACCCAGTACTTC CASSLKRGSETQYF
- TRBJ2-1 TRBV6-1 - TGTGCCAGCAGGGAAAAATGGGAGCAGTTCTTC CASREKWEQFF
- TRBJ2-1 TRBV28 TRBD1 TGTGCCAGCAGGGAAACAGGGGGCGACTACAATGAGCAGTTCTTC CASRETGGDYNEQFF
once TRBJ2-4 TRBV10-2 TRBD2 TGCGCCAGCAGTGAATATGTTGCGGGAGGGGTAGGGGCCAAAAACATTCAGTACTTC CASSEYVAGGVGAKNIQYF
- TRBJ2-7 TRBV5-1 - TGCGCCAGCACCACCATAGGCCGGGAGAGAGGCCACGAGCAGTACTTC CASTTIGRERGHEQYF
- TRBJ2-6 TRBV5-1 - TGCGCCAGCAGCTTGGGGGCAGCCAGCTCTGGGGCCAACGTCCTGACTTTC CASSLGAASSGANVLTF
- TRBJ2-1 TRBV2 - TGTGCCAGCAGTGAAGCACAGGGCAGCTCCTACAATGAGCAGTTCTTC CASSEAQGSSYNEQFF
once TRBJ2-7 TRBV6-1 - TGTGCCAGCAACAGCTTCTGGGGGGAGCAGTACTTC CASNSFWGEQYF
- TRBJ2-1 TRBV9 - TGTGCCAGCAGCCCAGTGGGAAGGGGCCGATACAATGAGCAGTTCTTC CASSPVGRGRYNEQFF
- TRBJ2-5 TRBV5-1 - TGCGCCAGCAACGACCCCGCCATAGGAGAGACCCAGTACTTC CASNDPAIGETQYF
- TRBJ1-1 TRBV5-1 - TGCGCCAGCAGCTTGGGGCACAACACTGAAGCTTTCTTT CASSLGHNTEAFF
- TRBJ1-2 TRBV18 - TGTGCCAGCTCACCAGCCTCAATCGGACGGTATGGCTACACCTTC CASSPASIGRYGYTF
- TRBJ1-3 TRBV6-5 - TGTGCCAGCAGTTTTTCCCCGAGCTCTGGAAACACCATATATTTT CASSFSPSSGNTIYF
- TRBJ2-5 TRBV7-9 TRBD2 TGTGCCAGCAGCTTCCTAGCGGGAGTTTCAGAGACCCAGTACTTC CASSFLAGVSETQYF
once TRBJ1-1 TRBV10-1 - TGCGCCAGCAGTGATTCGGGGAGGGGCACTGAAGCTTTCTTT CASSDSGRGTEAFF
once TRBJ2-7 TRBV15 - TGTGCCACCAGCATGTCCGGGACCGCCTCCTACGAGCAGTACTTC CATSMSGTASYEQYF
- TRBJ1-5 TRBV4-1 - TGCGCCAGCAGCCAACTCCCATTTAATCAGCCCCAGCATTTT CASSQLPFNQPQHF
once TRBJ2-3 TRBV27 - TGTGCCAGCAGGTCTATGGGGAGCACAGATACGCAGTATTTT CASRSMGSTDTQYF
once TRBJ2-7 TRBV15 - TGTGCCACCAGCAGAGAATGGGGGCAAATAGCCTACGAGCAGTACTTC CATSREWGQIAYEQYF
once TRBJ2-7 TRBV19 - TGTGCCAGTAGTAGACCCCTCGGAGGGACCTACGAGCAGTACTTC CASSRPLGGTYEQYF
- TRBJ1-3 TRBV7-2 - TGTGCCAGCAGCTTTTCCGCATCTGGAAACACCATATATTTT CASSFSASGNTIYF
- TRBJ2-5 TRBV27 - TGTGCCAGCAAAACGGGCCCGGGGACCCAGTACTTC CASKTGPGTQYF
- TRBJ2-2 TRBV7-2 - TGTGCCAGCAGCTTAGTAGCCCCGGGTTGGCCCGGGGAGCTGTTTTTT CASSLVAPGWPGELFF
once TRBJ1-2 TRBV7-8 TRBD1 TGTGCCAGCAGCTCCTATACTGACAGGGGGCTTCGGGGCTACACCTTC CASSSYTDRGLRGYTF
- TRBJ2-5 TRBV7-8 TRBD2 TGTGCCAGCAGCACCAGAGCGGGAGGAAGGGCAGAGACCCAGTACTTC CASSTRAGGRAETQYF
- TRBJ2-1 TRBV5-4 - TGTGCCAGCAGCCCGGGTCTTCAAGCCCTGTACAATGAGCAGTTCTTC CASSPGLQALYNEQFF
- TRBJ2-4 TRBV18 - TGTGCCAGCTCTCAACTACCAACAGGGGACTTAGCCAAAAACATTCAGTACTTC CASSQLPTGDLAKNIQYF
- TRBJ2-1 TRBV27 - TGTGCCAGCAGTGTCGACAGGAGCTCCTACAATGAGCAGTTCTTC CASSVDRSSYNEQFF
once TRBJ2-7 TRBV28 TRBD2 TGTGCCAGCAGTTCACTAGCGGGATCCTCCCAGCAGTACTTC CASSSLAGSSQQYF
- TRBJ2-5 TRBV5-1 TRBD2 TGCGCCAGCAGCTTTCGGCTAGCGGGAGATGGAGAGACCCAGTACTTC CASSFRLAGDGETQYF
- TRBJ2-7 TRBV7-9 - TGTGCCAGCAGCTGGGGGGAGAACTACGAGCAGTACTTC CASSWGENYEQYF
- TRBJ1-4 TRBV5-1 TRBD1 TGCGCCAGCAGCTTGGCCGGGAGACAGGGGTTCGAAAAACTGTTTTTT CASSLAGRQGFEKLFF
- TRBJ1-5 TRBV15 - TGTGCCACCAGCAGATCTAGAAATCAGCCCCAGCATTTT CATSRSRNQPQHF
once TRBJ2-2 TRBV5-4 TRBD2 TGTGCCAGCAGCGGGGTAGCGGGAGGGACCACCGGGGAGCTGTTTTTT CASSGVAGGTTGELFF
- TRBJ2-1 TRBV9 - TGTGCCAGCAGCGTTTCTGGCGGGACCCTGAGAAATGAGCAGTTCTTC CASSVSGGTLRNEQFF
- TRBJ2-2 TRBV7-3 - TGTGCCAGCCGTCTTTCCCCCGGGGAGCTGTTTTTT CASRLSPGELFF
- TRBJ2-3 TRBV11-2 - TGTGCCAGCACACGGACAGCAACAGATACGCAGTATTTT CASTRTATDTQYF
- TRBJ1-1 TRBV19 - TGTGCCAGTAGTACGACAGGATCCCTCGAGAACACTGAAGCTTTCTTT CASSTTGSLENTEAFF
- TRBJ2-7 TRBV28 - TGTGCCAGCAGCACGGGACCCTTTAGGGAGCAGTACTTC CASSTGPFREQYF
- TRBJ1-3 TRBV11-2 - TGTGCCAGCGGGCCGGTGGGGCGGGGTATCTCTGGAAACACCATATATTTT CASGPVGRGISGNTIYF
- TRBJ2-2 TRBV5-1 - TGCGCCAGCAGCCCACAGGACACCGGGGAGCTGTTTTTT CASSPQDTGELFF
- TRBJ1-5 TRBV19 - TGTGCCAGTAGTATAGTACACGAGTACCTTATGGCCCAGCATTTT CASSIVHEYLMAQHF
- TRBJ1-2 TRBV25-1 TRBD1 TGTGCCAGCAGTGATCCGGGACAGGCTAACTATGGCTACACCTTC CASSDPGQANYGYTF
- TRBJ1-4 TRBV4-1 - TGCGCCAGCAGCCAAGGCGTGACCGAAAAACTGTTTTTT CASSQGVTEKLFF
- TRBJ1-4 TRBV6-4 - TGTGCCAGCAGTTCTGAAAGGACTGGGCCCTATAATGAAAAACTGTTTTTT CASSSERTGPYNEKLFF
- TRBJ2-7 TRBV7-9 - TGTGCCAGCAGCCCCTTCAAGGGAGTTGGCGAGCAGTACTTC CASSPFKGVGEQYF
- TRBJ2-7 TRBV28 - TGTGCCAGCAGTTTAGGGCGGGACCACTCCTACGAGCAGTACTTC CASSLGRDHSYEQYF
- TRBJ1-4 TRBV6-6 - TGTGCCAGCAGTTCGCTTAGGGGAGCTAATGAAAAACTGTTTTTT CASSSLRGANEKLFF
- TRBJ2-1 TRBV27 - TGTGCCAGCAGTTTTTCGGTTAGCGTTGAGCAGTTCTTC CASSFSVSVEQFF